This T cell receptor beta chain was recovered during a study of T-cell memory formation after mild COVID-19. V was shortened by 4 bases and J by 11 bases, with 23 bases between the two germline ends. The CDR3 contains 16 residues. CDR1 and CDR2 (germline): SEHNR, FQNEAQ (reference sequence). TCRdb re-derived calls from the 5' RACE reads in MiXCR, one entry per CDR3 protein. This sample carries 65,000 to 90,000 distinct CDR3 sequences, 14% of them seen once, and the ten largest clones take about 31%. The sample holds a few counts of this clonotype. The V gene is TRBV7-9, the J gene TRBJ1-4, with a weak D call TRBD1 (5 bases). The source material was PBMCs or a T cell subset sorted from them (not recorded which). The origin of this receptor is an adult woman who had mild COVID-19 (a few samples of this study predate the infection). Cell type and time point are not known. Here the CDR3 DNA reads TGTGCCAGCAGCTCCACCTCCGGGGCCGAACAGCCCAAACTGTTTTTT. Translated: CASSSTSGAEQPKLFF.